Presented here are 30 T cell receptor beta chains from one specimen sequenced in a study of T cell responses to AZD1222 COVID-19 vaccine. The data were produced by immunoSEQ multiplex PCR, yet TCRdb's version contains in-frame clones alone and is incomplete. Found here are approximately 120,000 clones, roughly nine tenths of them singletons; the top ten hold roughly 6.9%. The source was peripheral blood, collected on day 0 of AZD1222 vaccination. The receptors come from an adult in good health.

The chain links TRBV5-4 to TRBJ2-1; 7 nucleotides line up with TRBD1. From germline, CDR1 is SGHNT and CDR2 YYREEE (reference sequence). The CDR3 spans 13 residues. With 4 bases clipped from V and 8 bases from J, the junction kept 6 bases outside the gene matches. The CDR3 protein is CASSPDRSDEQFF. CDR3 DNA sequence: TGTGCCAGCAGCCCGGACAGGTCCGATGAGCAGTTCTTC.

This clone was observed a few times. This rearrangement joins TRBV2 to TRBJ1-2; TRBD1 might be the D (5 bases). The CDR3 sequence is 13 residues long. V was clipped by 6 bases and J by 0 bases, with 8 bases between them. In germline, CDR1 is SNHLY, CDR2 FYNNEI. The CDR3 DNA follows: TGTGCCAGCAGAAGGGACTCTAACTATGGCTACACCTTC. Its translation: CASRRDSNYGYTF.

The rearrangement joins TRBV10-1 to TRBJ1-6; no clear D gene. The V end lost 0 bases, the J end lost 7 bases, and 4 bases lay between the germline ends. Germline V lookup: CDR1 WNHNN, CDR2 SYGVQD (reference sequence). The CDR3 totals 13 residues. CDR3 protein: CASSESNNSPLHF. In DNA, the CDR3 is TGCGCCAGCAGTGAGTCGAACAATTCACCCCTCCACTTT.

The chain's CDR3 is CASRPQGGDEKLFF. Here the CDR3 DNA reads TGTGCCAGCAGACCACAGGGAGGGGATGAAAAACTGTTTTTT. V gene TRBV5-4 combines with J gene TRBJ1-4, with a possible D match to TRBD1 (6 bases). This CDR3 region has 14 residues. V dropped 5 bases and J dropped 6 bases, with 14 bases sitting between them. The germline gives CDR1 SGHNT, CDR2 YYREEE (reference sequence).

This chain connects TRBV5-1 to TRBJ1-2; 9 positions match TRBD1. The CDR3 totals 15 residues. The germline CDR1 and CDR2 sequences are SGHRS and YFSETQ. Trimming at V came to 0 bases and at J to 4 bases, leaving 4 bases not matched to a gene. The CDR3 sequence: CASSLGTGASYGYTF. CDR3 bases: TGCGCCAGCAGCTTGGGGACAGGGGCGAGCTATGGCTACACCTTC.

This clone was seen a few times. This sequence joins TRBV10-3 and TRBJ1-3; D remains ambiguous. CDR3 length equals 15 residues. Trimming removed 8 bases at V and 2 bases at J, with 16 bases between. Looked up from germline, CDR1 is ENHRY and CDR2 is SYGVKD. The CDR3 DNA reads as TGTGCCATCGCCGCGGAGGCCGGGCCTGGAAACACCATATATTTT. This translates into CAIAAEAGPGNTIYF.

The genes are TRBV12-3 or TRBV12-4 and TRBJ2-1; D is undetermined. The CDR3 is 12 residues long. V was pared by 5 bases and J by 5 bases, with 7 bases between. The CDR3 sequence: CASSPNNNEQFF. The CDR3 DNA reads TGTGCCAGCAGTCCTAACAACAATGAGCAGTTCTTC.

V is TRBV30 and J is TRBJ1-3; D is ambiguous. Germline loops: CDR1 GTSNPN, CDR2 SVGIG (reference sequence). The CDR3 spans 14 residues. The V and J ends lost 3 bases and 0 bases respectively, with 9 bases between them. This chain's CDR3 is CAWRTPNSGNTIYF. The CDR3, as DNA: TGTGCCTGGAGGACCCCGAACTCTGGAAACACCATATATTTT.

This rearrangement joins TRBV18 to TRBJ1-6; 8 nucleotides align to TRBD1. Germline CDR1 reads KGHSH; CDR2 reads LQKENI. V shed 0 bases and J 5 bases; nucleotides not matched to a gene: 3. This CDR3 spans 16 amino acids. In DNA, the CDR3 is TGTGCCAGCTCACCACCCGGGACAGGCGATAATTCACCCCTCCACTTT. This gives the protein CASSPPGTGDNSPLHF.

The rearrangement links TRBV7-9 to TRBJ1-6, with D unclear. The CDR3 has 11 residues. The V and J ends lost 2 bases and 7 bases respectively, with 0 bases between them. Germline V gene sequence: CDR1 SEHNR, CDR2 FQNEAQ (reference sequence). The CDR3 region is CASSLNSPLHF. The DNA of the CDR3 is TGTGCCAGCAGCTTAAATTCACCCCTCCACTTT.

This clone came up once. The chain employs TRBV5-8 and TRBJ1-4, with D maybe TRBD1 (5 bases). The germline CDR1 and CDR2 sequences are SGHTS and YDEGEE. The CDR3 contains 17 residues. The germline V and J ends were trimmed by 4 bases and 2 bases, with 18 bases remaining between them. The DNA of the CDR3 is TGTGCCAGCAGCCCCGGGACTCCTGCAACGACTAATGAAAAACTGTTTTTT. As protein: CASSPGTPATTNEKLFF.

The chain has TRBV12-3 or TRBV12-4 and TRBJ2-2; D remains ambiguous. Trimming removed 2 bases from V and 7 bases from J, with 8 bases in between. CDR3 length: 13 residues. The CDR3 is CASSLTVGGELFF. The CDR3 DNA reads TGTGCCAGCAGTTTAACGGTGGGCGGGGAGCTGTTTTTT.

The V gene is TRBV6-5, the J gene TRBJ1-1, with D maybe TRBD1 (5 bases). Germline CDR1 and CDR2: MNHEY and SVGAGI. V was pared by 5 bases and J by 8 bases, with 15 bases between. The CDR3 loop spans 13 amino acids. In DNA, the CDR3 is TGTGCCAGCAGTCAGGGTTTCGAGGTGGAAGCTTTCTTT. Encoded protein: CASSQGFEVEAFF.

The chain uses TRBV7-2 and TRBJ1-2; 8 nucleotides match TRBD1. The CDR3 is 18 residues long. Germline V gene data show CDR1 as SGHTA and CDR2 as FQGNSA. Trimming took 1 base from V and 6 from J; bases not matched to a gene: 16. CDR3 sequence: CASSLVAPQGALRDGYTF. CDR3 nucleotide sequence: TGTGCCAGCAGCTTAGTTGCTCCCCAGGGGGCGCTTAGGGATGGCTACACCTTC.

The chain employs TRBV29-1 and TRBJ1-4; perhaps TRBD1 as D (5 bases). Per germline, CDR1 SQVTM and CDR2 ANQGSEA. V was clipped by 6 bases and J by 1 base, with 9 bases between them. The CDR3 is 13 residues long. The DNA of the CDR3 is TGCAGCGTGCTGGGGGGAACTAATGAAAAACTGTTTTTT. Translated, it gives CSVLGGTNEKLFF. The entire variable domain, with the rest obtained from reference TRBV29-1 and TRBJ1-4, is as follows: SAVISQKPSRDICQRGTSLTIQCQVDSQVTMMFWYRQQPGQSLTLIATANQGSEATYESGFVIDKFPISRPNLTFSTLTVSNMSPEDSSIYLCSVLGGTNEKLFFGSGTQLSVL.

The J gene is TRBJ1-2, the V gene TRBV7-9; D ambiguous. The CDR3 covers 13 residues. Germline V gene lookup returns CDR1 SEHNR and CDR2 FQNEAQ (reference sequence). V was trimmed by 2 bases and J by 5 bases, leaving 9 bases between them. Written as DNA, the CDR3 is TGTGCCAGCAGCTTAAGGACGGAGTATGGCTACACCTTC. This encodes CASSLRTEYGYTF.

V is TRBV3-1 (or the pseudogene TRBV3-2) and J is TRBJ1-4; D remains ambiguous. The CDR3 extends over 16 amino acids. V gave up 3 bases and J gave up 2 bases, with 13 bases separating them. CDR1 is LGHDT and CDR2 is YNNKEL in the germline V gene (reference sequence). In DNA form, the CDR3 reads TGTGCCAGCAGCCAGAAGCCGAGGGCCACTAATGAAAAACTGTTTTTT. Its protein is CASSQKPRATNEKLFF.

The chain joins TRBV21-1 to TRBJ1-6; TRBD1 was called by the table and not checked on the DNA. TRBV21-1 has pseudogene status. The CDR3 runs to 15 residues. The chain's CDR3 is CASSKVHGQNSPLHF. The CDR3 nucleotides are TGTGCCAGCAGCAAAGTCCACGGACAGAATTCACCCCTCCACTTT.

The chain employs TRBV18 and TRBJ1-5; no firm D call. The CDR3 spans 14 residues. V lost 6 bases and J 3 bases, leaving 12 bases between the germline ends. Per the germline V gene, CDR1 is KGHSH and CDR2 is LQKENI. The CDR3 loop is CASSPGSSNQPQHF. CDR3 sequence (DNA): TGTGCCAGCTCCCCCGGAAGCTCCAATCAGCCCCAGCATTTT.

This chain joins TRBV27 and TRBJ2-3, with 7 bases matching TRBD2. The trim removed 6 bases at V and 0 bases at J, leaving 3 bases unmatched. The CDR3 is 14 amino acids. Per germline, CDR1 MNHEY and CDR2 SMNVEV (reference sequence). The CDR3 loop is CASRTSVSTDTQYF. As DNA, the CDR3 is TGTGCCAGCAGAACTAGCGTCAGCACAGATACGCAGTATTTT.

The rearrangement uses TRBV7-2 and TRBJ1-4, with a possible D match to TRBD1 (5 bases). Germline V CDR1 and CDR2: SGHTA, FQGNSA. V was pared by 4 bases and J by 7 bases, with 10 bases between. The CDR3 sequence is 13 residues long. This chain's CDR3 is CASSWLQGEKLFF. In nucleotides, the CDR3 is TGTGCCAGCAGCTGGCTTCAGGGTGAAAAACTGTTTTTT.

The chain is built from TRBV7-8 and TRBJ2-7; D remains unclear. The CDR3 contains 12 residues. Deletions cut 5 bases from V and 2 bases from J, with 7 bases between. Germline CDR1 is SGHVS and CDR2 is FQNEAQ. Written as DNA, the CDR3 is TGTGCCAGCAGCCACCGGGCCTACGAGCAGTACTTC. Its translation: CASSHRAYEQYF.

The rearrangement links TRBV6-1 to TRBJ1-4; TRBD1 is a possible D gene (5 bases). The V end lost 3 bases, the J end lost 10 bases, and 9 bases lay between the germline ends. Looked up from germline, CDR1 is MNHNS and CDR2 is SASEGT. This CDR3 spans 12 amino acids. As DNA, the CDR3 is TGTGCCAGCAGTGAGACTAGGGGAAAACTGTTTTTT. It is translated as CASSETRGKLFF.

The J gene is TRBJ1-1, the V gene TRBV5-1; possible D gene TRBD1, 6 bases. CDR3 length equals 14 residues. CDR1 and CDR2 from the germline V gene are SGHRS and YFSETQ. Deletions cut 0 bases from V and 5 bases from J, with 11 bases between. Here the CDR3 reads CASSLVQGRTEAFF. The CDR3 nucleotides read TGCGCCAGCAGCTTGGTACAGGGAAGGACTGAAGCTTTCTTT.

The V call is TRBV6-1, the J call TRBJ1-1, with D unclear. Trimming took off 6 bases at V and 1 base at J, with 9 bases between the two ends. CDR3 size: 13 residues. The germline CDR1 and CDR2 sequences are MNHNS and SASEGT. The CDR3 region is CASSSGTNTEAFF. The DNA for the CDR3 is TGTGCCAGCAGCTCCGGCACGAACACTGAAGCTTTCTTT.

This sequence joins TRBV6-5 and TRBJ1-1; TRBD1 aligns across 9 bases. Germline CDR1 reads MNHEY; CDR2 reads SVGAGI. The CDR3 length is 12 residues. V lost 6 bases to trimming and J lost 11 bases; unmatched junction nucleotides: 7. The CDR3 region is CASRAGQGLAFF. The CDR3 coding sequence is TGTGCCAGCAGGGCGGGACAGGGACTGGCTTTCTTT.

This clone was detected only once. The rearrangement uses TRBV7-3 and TRBJ2-7; TRBD1 is a possible D gene (5 bases). V lost 2 bases to trimming and J lost 2 bases, with 7 bases between them. The CDR3 length is 13 residues. CDR1 is SGHTA, CDR2 FQGTGA, per germline. In DNA, the CDR3 is TGTGCCAGCAGCTTAGACAGCACCTACGAGCAGTACTTC. It is translated as CASSLDSTYEQYF. The full variable domain, its missing parts supplied by reference TRBV7-3 and TRBJ2-7, is GAGVSQTPSNKVTEKGKYVELRCDPISGHTALYWYRQSLGQGPEFLIYFQGTGAADDSGLPNDRFFAVRPEGSVSTLKIQRTERGDSAVYLCASSLDSTYEQYFGPGTRLTVT.

This chain connects TRBV18 to TRBJ1-2, with no clear D. This CDR3 spans 13 amino acids. Per germline, CDR1 KGHSH and CDR2 LQKENI. The ends were cut back, 4 bases at V and 1 base at J, with 7 bases in the middle. CDR3 nucleotides: TGTGCCAGCTCACGAGACGGTAACTATGGCTACACCTTC. As protein: CASSRDGNYGYTF. Combining the CDR3 with reference TRBV18 and TRBJ1-2 gives the whole variable domain NAGVMQNPRHLVRRRGQEARLRCSPMKGHSHVYWYRQLPEEGLKFMVYLQKENIIDESGMPKERFSAEFPKEGPSILRIQQVVRGDSAAYFCASSRDGNYGYTFGSGTRLTVV.

V gene TRBV20-1 combines with J gene TRBJ1-2; D is undetermined. V shed 1 base and J shed 3 bases, with 3 bases lying between them. The CDR3 is made up of 11 amino acids. Germline lookup yields CDR1 DFQATT and CDR2 SNEGSKA (reference sequence). The CDR3 coding sequence is TGCAGTGCTAGAGTTGACTATGGCTACACCTTC. Translated, it gives CSARVDYGYTF.

The chain links TRBV5-4 to TRBJ1-3; D gene uncertain. The CDR3 is made up of 15 amino acids. Trimming shortened V by 2 bases and J by 0 bases, and 9 bases separated the two germline ends. Looked up from germline, CDR1 is SGHNT and CDR2 is YYREEE (reference sequence). This chain's CDR3 is CASSLNPDSGNTIYF. The DNA of the CDR3 is TGTGCCAGCAGCTTAAATCCAGACTCTGGAAACACCATATATTTT.